The rows below give T cell receptor beta chains drawn from one sample of a study of neurological immune-mediated disorders. TCRdb reprocessed the 5' RACE reads via MiXCR and lists one record per CDR3 protein. The sample holds 50,000 to 55,000 distinct CDR3 sequences, over 9% seen once. Input material: PBMCs. Receptor source: a man between 65 and 80 years old with HTLV-1-associated myelopathy (HAM/TSP). The CDR3 runs from the conserved cysteine through the conserved F or W. Fields, in order: clone size, V gene, J gene, CDR3 protein. Only some rows state a clone size, as once, few, many or a class for expanded clones.

clone_size: -
v_call: TRBV12-3/TRBV12-4
j_call: TRBJ2-1
cdr3_aa: CASSPTRQTSSFRNNEQFF

clone_size: many
v_call: TRBV9
j_call: TRBJ2-3
cdr3_aa: CASTQIPSADTQYF

clone_size: many
v_call: TRBV10-2
j_call: TRBJ1-2
cdr3_aa: CASSDEKLYGYTF

clone_size: few
v_call: TRBV5-1
j_call: TRBJ2-5
cdr3_aa: CASSWGMTSKETQYF

clone_size: -
v_call: TRBV3-1
j_call: TRBJ1-3
cdr3_aa: CVSSQLLTGADTIYF

clone_size: many
v_call: TRBV11-2
j_call: TRBJ1-1
cdr3_aa: CASSLMQNTEAFF

clone_size: many
v_call: TRBV6-5
j_call: TRBJ2-1
cdr3_aa: CASSSEGNFMSYNEQFF

clone_size: many
v_call: TRBV10-3
j_call: TRBJ1-1
cdr3_aa: CAISELRQGRREAFF

clone_size: medium-sized
v_call: TRBV20-1
j_call: TRBJ1-6
cdr3_aa: CSVRQERGSPLHF

clone_size: few
v_call: TRBV11-3
j_call: TRBJ2-7
cdr3_aa: CASSFRGRSEQYF

clone_size: many
v_call: TRBV6-5
j_call: TRBJ2-2
cdr3_aa: CASSYLYQGRANTGELFF

clone_size: many
v_call: TRBV20-1
j_call: TRBJ1-5
cdr3_aa: CSARFPQSYQPQHF

clone_size: many
v_call: TRBV27
j_call: TRBJ2-7
cdr3_aa: CASSQIGGGTSGLWEQYF

clone_size: many
v_call: TRBV7-2
j_call: TRBJ2-1
cdr3_aa: CASSFRTGTGVNEQFF

clone_size: many
v_call: TRBV20-1
j_call: TRBJ2-2
cdr3_aa: CSASQGAGELFF

clone_size: many
v_call: TRBV29-1
j_call: TRBJ2-1
cdr3_aa: CSVGGLVSYNEQFF

clone_size: many
v_call: TRBV10-3
j_call: TRBJ2-3
cdr3_aa: CAISNPRVEGDTQYF

clone_size: -
v_call: TRBV20-1
j_call: TRBJ2-7
cdr3_aa: CSARPGTSGDPYEQYF

clone_size: many
v_call: TRBV27
j_call: TRBJ2-1
cdr3_aa: CASSPNLAAYNEQFF

clone_size: many
v_call: TRBV28
j_call: TRBJ1-1
cdr3_aa: CASSFLSRERNAFF

clone_size: many
v_call: TRBV7-3
j_call: TRBJ2-6
cdr3_aa: CASRATGQSSGANVLTF

clone_size: many
v_call: TRBV9
j_call: TRBJ2-2
cdr3_aa: CASSVGGGDMTGELFF

clone_size: many
v_call: TRBV12-3/TRBV12-4
j_call: TRBJ1-5
cdr3_aa: CASSRPGTGNQPQHF

clone_size: many
v_call: TRBV20-1
j_call: TRBJ1-1
cdr3_aa: CSARADGWNTEAFF